The rows below give T cell receptor beta chains drawn from one sample of a study of CD4 T cells in relation to SARS-CoV-2 and coronaviruses. Assay: immunoSEQ multiplex PCR; the TCRdb copy retains only in-frame clones and omits some. In the table there are about 28,000 clones, over 75% of which are singletons. Antigens of these TCRs are unknown. Sample: CD4+ T cells from PBMCs, cultured in vitro. These receptors originate from a human donor in good health. Both conserved end residues are part of each CDR3. A D gene is named only where the DNA matches it firmly. Expanded clones get a size class; other rows say once, few or many, or leave the size out.

D: NA; J: TRBJ2-1; size: NA; V: TRBV4-2; DNA: TGTGCCAGCAGCCAAGGGCTTTCGGGGGAGCAGTTCTTC; CDR3: CASSQGLSGEQFF
D: NA; J: TRBJ2-5; size: NA; V: TRBV19; DNA: TGTGCCAGTAGTATGGGGCAGTCCCCTACAGAGACCCAGTACTTC; CDR3: CASSMGQSPTETQYF
D: TRBD1; J: TRBJ1-3; size: once; V: TRBV7-2; DNA: TGTGCCAGCAGCTTAGTGGTTACAGGGGGCGTCGGAAACACCATATATTTT; CDR3: CASSLVVTGGVGNTIYF
D: NA; J: TRBJ2-7; size: NA; V: TRBV4-3; DNA: TGCGCCAGCAGCCAAGACCCCGGGACGACCTACGAGCAGTACTTC; CDR3: CASSQDPGTTYEQYF
D: NA; J: TRBJ2-5; size: NA; V: TRBV10-3; DNA: TGTGCCATCAGTGAGGCCGGACACCCAAGCCAAGAGACCCAGTACTTC; CDR3: CAISEAGHPSQETQYF
D: NA; J: TRBJ2-3; size: NA; V: TRBV18; DNA: TGTGCCAGCTCACCTTCTGATAGCGGAGATACGCAGTATTTT; CDR3: CASSPSDSGDTQYF
D: TRBD2; J: TRBJ2-1; size: NA; V: TRBV7-2; DNA: TGTGCCAGCAGCCCGGGACTAGCGGAGTCAAATGAGCAGTTCTTC; CDR3: CASSPGLAESNEQFF
D: NA; J: TRBJ2-7; size: NA; V: TRBV4-3; DNA: TGCGCCAGCAGCCAAGTCGGCCGAAGTTACGAGCAGTACTTC; CDR3: CASSQVGRSYEQYF
D: NA; J: TRBJ1-1; size: NA; V: TRBV5-1; DNA: TGCGCCAGCAGCCTGGAGTCGCGGGCGAACACTGAAGCTTTCTTT; CDR3: CASSLESRANTEAFF
D: NA; J: TRBJ2-2; size: NA; V: TRBV7-8; DNA: TGTGCCAGCAGCTTTTTCGGGGGCACCGGGGAGCTGTTTTTT; CDR3: CASSFFGGTGELFF
D: TRBD2; J: TRBJ2-1; size: NA; V: TRBV7-2; DNA: TGTGCCAGCAGCTTAGACCGACTAGCGGGGGGGTACAATGAGCAGTTCTTC; CDR3: CASSLDRLAGGYNEQFF
D: TRBD2; J: TRBJ2-7; size: NA; V: TRBV4-2; DNA: TGTGCCAGCAGCCAAGAAGGGGGACTAGCGGGACGAGGCTTTTGGGAGCAGTACTTC; CDR3: CASSQEGGLAGRGFWEQYF
D: TRBD2; J: TRBJ2-3; size: NA; V: TRBV4-2; DNA: TGTGCCAGCAGCCAAGGGGAGGGCCTTGACACAGATACGCAGTATTTT; CDR3: CASSQGEGLDTDTQYF
D: NA; J: TRBJ2-3; size: NA; V: TRBV7-2; DNA: TGTGCCAGCAGCTTAGTACGCACAGATACGCAGTATTTT; CDR3: CASSLVRTDTQYF
D: TRBD1; J: TRBJ1-6; size: NA; V: TRBV6-6; DNA: TGTGCCAGCAGTCGACCACCCGGGACAGGGAATTCACCCCTCCACTTT; CDR3: CASSRPPGTGNSPLHF
D: NA; J: TRBJ1-6; size: NA; V: TRBV11-2; DNA: TGTGCCAGCAGCTCTCCCCAAGGGGCCGGCGTTAATTCACCCCTCCACTTT; CDR3: CASSSPQGAGVNSPLHF
D: TRBD2; J: TRBJ2-3; size: NA; V: TRBV10-3; DNA: TGTGCCATCAGGGCACTAGCGGGGGGGGCCTCAGATACGCAGTATTTT; CDR3: CAIRALAGGASDTQYF